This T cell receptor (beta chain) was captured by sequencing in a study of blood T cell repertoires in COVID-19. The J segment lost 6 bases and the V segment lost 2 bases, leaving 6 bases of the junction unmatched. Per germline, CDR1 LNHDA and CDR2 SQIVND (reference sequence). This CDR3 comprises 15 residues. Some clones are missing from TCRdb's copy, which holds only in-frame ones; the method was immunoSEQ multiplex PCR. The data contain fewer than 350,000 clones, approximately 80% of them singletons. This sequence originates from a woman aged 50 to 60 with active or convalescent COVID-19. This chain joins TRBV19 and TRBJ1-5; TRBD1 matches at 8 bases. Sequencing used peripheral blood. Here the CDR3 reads CASSIQGAASQPQHF. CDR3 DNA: TGTGCCAGTAGTATACAGGGGGCGGCGTCTCAGCCCCAGCATTTT.